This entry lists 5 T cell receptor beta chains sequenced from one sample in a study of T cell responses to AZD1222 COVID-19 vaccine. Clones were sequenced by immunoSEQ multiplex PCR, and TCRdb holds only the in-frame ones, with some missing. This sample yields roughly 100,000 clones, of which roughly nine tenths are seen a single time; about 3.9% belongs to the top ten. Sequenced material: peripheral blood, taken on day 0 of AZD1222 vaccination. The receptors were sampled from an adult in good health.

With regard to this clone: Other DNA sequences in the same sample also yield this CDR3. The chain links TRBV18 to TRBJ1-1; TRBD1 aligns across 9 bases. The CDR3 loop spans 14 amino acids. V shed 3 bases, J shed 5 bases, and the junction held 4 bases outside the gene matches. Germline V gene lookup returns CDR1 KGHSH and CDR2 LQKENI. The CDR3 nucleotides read TGTGCCAGCTCACCGGCGACAGGGGGGACTGAAGCTTTCTTT. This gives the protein CASSPATGGTEAFF.

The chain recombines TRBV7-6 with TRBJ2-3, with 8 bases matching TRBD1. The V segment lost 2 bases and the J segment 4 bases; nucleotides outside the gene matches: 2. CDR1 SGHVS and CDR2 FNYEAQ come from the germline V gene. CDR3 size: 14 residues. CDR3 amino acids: CASSLPGGADTQYF. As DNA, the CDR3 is TGTGCCAGCAGCTTACCAGGGGGCGCAGATACGCAGTATTTT.

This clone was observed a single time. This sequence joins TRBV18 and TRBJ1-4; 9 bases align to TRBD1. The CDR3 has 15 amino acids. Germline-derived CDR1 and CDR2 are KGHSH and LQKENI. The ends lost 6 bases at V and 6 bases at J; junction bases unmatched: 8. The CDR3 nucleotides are TGTGCCAGCTCCCGCTCACAGGGGGCGGATGAAAAACTGTTTTTT. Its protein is CASSRSQGADEKLFF. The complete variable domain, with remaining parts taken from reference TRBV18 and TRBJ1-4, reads NAGVMQNPRHLVRRRGQEARLRCSPMKGHSHVYWYRQLPEEGLKFMVYLQKENIIDESGMPKERFSAEFPKEGPSILRIQQVVRGDSAAYFCASSRSQGADEKLFFGSGTQLSVL.

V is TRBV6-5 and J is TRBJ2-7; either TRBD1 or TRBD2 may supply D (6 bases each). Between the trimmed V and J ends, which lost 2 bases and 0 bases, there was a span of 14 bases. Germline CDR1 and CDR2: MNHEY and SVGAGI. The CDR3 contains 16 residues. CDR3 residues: CASSYTGADPSYEQYF. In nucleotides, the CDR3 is TGTGCCAGCAGTTACACGGGGGCCGACCCCTCCTACGAGCAGTACTTC.

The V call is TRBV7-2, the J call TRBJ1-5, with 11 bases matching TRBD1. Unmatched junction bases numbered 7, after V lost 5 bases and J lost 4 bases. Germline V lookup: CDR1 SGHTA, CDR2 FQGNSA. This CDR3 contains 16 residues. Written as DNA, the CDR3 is TGTGCCAGCAGCCGGACAGGGGGCTTCCTAAATCAGCCCCAGCATTTT. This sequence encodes CASSRTGGFLNQPQHF. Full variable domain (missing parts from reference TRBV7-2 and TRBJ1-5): GAGVSQSPSNKVTEKGKDVELRCDPISGHTALYWYRQSLGQGLEFLIYFQGNSAPDKSGLPSDRFSAERTGGSVSTLTIQRTQQEDSAVYLCASSRTGGFLNQPQHFGDGTRLSIL.